A single sample gave rise to the 13 T cell receptor beta chains below, sequenced in a study of T cells in Graves' hyperthyroidism and ophthalmopathy. What was amplified from RNA transcripts were TCR beta CDR3 regions. First-round RT-PCR with HTBI primers amplified the TCR CDR3 region. Each CDR3 protein gets one entry after TCRdb re-called the multiplex PCR reads with MiXCR. The table has about 400,000 distinct CDR3 sequences, just under 15% seen once. Sequencing was done on a sample of blood. The receptors were gathered from a woman in her twenties or thirties with Graves' hyperthyroidism.

This clonotype has ten or more counts. The J gene is TRBJ1-5, the V gene TRBV3-1; no firm D call. The germline V and J ends were trimmed by 0 bases and 5 bases, with 5 bases remaining between them. Germline CDR1 and CDR2: LGHDT and YNNKEL (reference sequence). The CDR3 has 13 amino acids. As DNA, the CDR3 is TGTGCCAGCAGCCAAGATCGGGATCAGCCCCAGCATTTT. Amino acid sequence: CASSQDRDQPQHF.

This clonotype occurred many times. V gene TRBV9 combines with J gene TRBJ2-7, with D perhaps TRBD2 (6 bases). The V end lost 2 bases, the J end lost 3 bases, and 12 bases lay between the germline ends. This CDR3 has 14 amino acids. Germline loops: CDR1 SGDLS, CDR2 YYNGEE. The CDR3 region has the DNA TGTGCCAGCAGCGTTTCGCGGGGAGGCTACGAGCAGTACTTC. Its translation is CASSVSRGGYEQYF.

In its sample, this clonotype was seen many times. J is TRBJ2-3 and V is TRBV28, with TRBD2 matching 9 bases. CDR1 and CDR2 (germline): MDHEN, SYDVKM. V was clipped by 5 bases and J by 2 bases; unmatched bases: 8. The CDR3 consists of 16 residues. CDR3 loop: CASSPQRGDYTDTQYF. The CDR3 coding sequence is TGTGCCAGCAGTCCCCAGCGGGGGGATTACACAGATACGCAGTATTTT.

This chain joins TRBV4-1 and TRBJ2-2, with 7 positions matching TRBD1. The germline V gene has CDR1 MGHRA and CDR2 YSYEKL. The V segment lost 0 bases and the J segment 1 base; nucleotides outside the gene matches: 2. CDR3 size: 16 residues. CDR3 bases: TGCGCCAGCAGCCAAGATGACAGGGTGAACACCGGGGAGCTGTTTTTT. Its translation: CASSQDDRVNTGELFF.

The chain links TRBV5-1 to TRBJ2-5, with a weak D call TRBD1 (6 bases). Germline assignment: CDR1 SGHRS and CDR2 YFSETQ. There are 15 residues in the CDR3. V gave up 3 bases and J gave up 0 bases, with 12 bases separating them. CDR3 sequence (DNA): TGCGCCAGCAGCTCCCGTACAGGGAACCAAGAGACCCAGTACTTC. It yields the protein CASSSRTGNQETQYF.

This clonotype was detected ten times or more. V gene TRBV27 combines with J gene TRBJ2-7; 10 bases fit TRBD2. CDR1 and CDR2 (germline): MNHEY, SMNVEV (reference sequence). This CDR3 spans 14 amino acids. J lost 4 bases, V lost 5 bases, and 5 bases had no gene match. CDR3 in DNA: TGTGCCAGCAGTGGGTCTAGCGGGAGTTACGAGCAGTACTTC. Its protein product is CASSGSSGSYEQYF.

This clonotype was seen at least ten times. The J gene is TRBJ1-1, the V gene TRBV27, with a tentative D call TRBD1 (6 bases). The CDR3 totals 15 residues. V lost 2 bases to trimming and J lost 5 bases, with 15 bases between them. CDR1 and CDR2 (germline): MNHEY, SMNVEV (reference sequence). The CDR3 DNA reads TGTGCCAGCAGTTTAAAGGCAGGGGTGAGGACTGAAGCTTTCTTT. Translated: CASSLKAGVRTEAFF.

The chain has TRBV2 and TRBJ2-1; the match to TRBD2 covers 16 bases. This CDR3 is built from 16 residues. Trimming cost V 7 bases and J 6 bases; bases outside gene matches: 6. Germline loops: CDR1 SNHLY, CDR2 FYNNEI. CDR3: CASTTGTSGRGNEQFF. As DNA, the CDR3 is TGTGCCAGCACCACCGGGACTAGCGGGAGGGGCAATGAGCAGTTCTTC. The full variable domain, in which reference TRBV2 and TRBJ2-1 provide the parts outside the CDR3, is EPEVTQTPSHQVTQMGQEVILRCVPISNHLYFYWYRQILGQKVEFLVSFYNNEISEKSEIFDDQFSVERPDGSNFTLKIRSTKLEDSAMYFCASTTGTSGRGNEQFFGPGTRLTVL.

Comments on this clonotype: Just one base apart from a much larger clone, this may be a read error. The rearrangement uses TRBV11-2 and TRBJ2-7; unclear D gene. The CDR3 contains 16 residues. Germline V gene data show CDR1 as SGHAT and CDR2 as FQNNGV. V lost 0 bases to trimming and J lost 3 bases, with 15 bases between them. The CDR3 spells CASSLEVIGDYYEQYF. For the CDR3, the DNA is TGTGCCAGCAGCTTAGAGGTAATTGGGGATTACTACGAGCAGTACTTC.

This clonotype was observed a few times. The V and J genes are TRBV5-1 and TRBJ2-1, with a tentative D call TRBD2 (6 bases). V was trimmed by 4 bases and J by 7 bases, leaving 18 bases between them. Per the germline V gene, CDR1 is SGHRS and CDR2 is YFSETQ. The CDR3 contains 15 residues. The CDR3 DNA reads as TGCGCCAGCAGCCCCGGGACTCGCAGCTTAAATGAGCAGTTCTTC. It specifies CASSPGTRSLNEQFF.

The J gene is TRBJ1-5, the V gene TRBV7-8; D is uncertain. CDR1 and CDR2 (germline): SGHVS, FQNEAQ. CDR3 length equals 17 residues. V dropped 5 bases and J dropped 9 bases, with 26 bases sitting between them. Here the CDR3 reads CASSPRWGKEVSWPQHF. The CDR3, as DNA: TGTGCCAGCAGCCCACGGTGGGGAAAGGAAGTTTCTTGGCCCCAGCATTTT.

The chain has TRBV5-4 and TRBJ2-1, with 12 bases fitting TRBD2. CDR3 size: 15 residues. The junction had 9 bases not matched to a gene; V was cut back by 2 bases and J by 12 bases. CDR1 and CDR2 (germline): SGHNT, YYREEE (reference sequence). CDR3 amino acids: CASSFPSGRADGQFF. Here the CDR3 DNA reads TGTGCCAGCAGCTTCCCTAGCGGGAGGGCCGATGGGCAGTTCTTC.

This clonotype was detected only a few times. V usage is TRBV7-8 and J usage is TRBJ2-3; 7 positions agree with TRBD2. Germline loops: CDR1 SGHVS, CDR2 FQNEAQ. The CDR3 is made up of 14 amino acids. The V segment lost 2 bases and the J segment 1 base; nucleotides outside the gene matches: 0. The CDR3 loop is CASSLREGTDTQYF. The CDR3 region has the DNA TGTGCCAGCAGCTTACGGGAGGGCACAGATACGCAGTATTTT. The full variable domain, completed using reference TRBV7-8 and TRBJ2-3, is GAGVSQSPRYKVAKRGQDVALRCDPISGHVSLFWYQQALGQGPEFLTYFQNEAQLDKSGLPSDRFFAERPEGSVSTLKIQRTQQEDSAVYLCASSLREGTDTQYFGPGTRLTVL.